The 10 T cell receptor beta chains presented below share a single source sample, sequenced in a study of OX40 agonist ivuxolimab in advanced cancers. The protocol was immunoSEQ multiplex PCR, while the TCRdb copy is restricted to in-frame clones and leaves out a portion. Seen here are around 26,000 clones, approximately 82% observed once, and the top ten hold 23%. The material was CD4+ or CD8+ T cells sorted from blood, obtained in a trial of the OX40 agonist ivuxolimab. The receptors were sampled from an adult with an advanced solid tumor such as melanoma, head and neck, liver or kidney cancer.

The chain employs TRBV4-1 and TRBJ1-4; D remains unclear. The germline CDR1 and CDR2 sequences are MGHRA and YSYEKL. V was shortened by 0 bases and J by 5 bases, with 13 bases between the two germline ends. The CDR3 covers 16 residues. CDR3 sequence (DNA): TGCGCCAGCAGCCAAGAGACGGGGAGGGAGAATGAAAAACTGTTTTTT. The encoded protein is CASSQETGRENEKLFF.

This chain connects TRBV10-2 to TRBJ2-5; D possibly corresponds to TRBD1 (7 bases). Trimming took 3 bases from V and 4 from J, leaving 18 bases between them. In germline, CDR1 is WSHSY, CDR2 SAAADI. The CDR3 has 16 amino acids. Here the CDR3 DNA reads TGCGCCAGCAGTGATGGAGGGGGCGGGGAAGGAGAGACCCAGTACTTC. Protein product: CASSDGGGGEGETQYF.

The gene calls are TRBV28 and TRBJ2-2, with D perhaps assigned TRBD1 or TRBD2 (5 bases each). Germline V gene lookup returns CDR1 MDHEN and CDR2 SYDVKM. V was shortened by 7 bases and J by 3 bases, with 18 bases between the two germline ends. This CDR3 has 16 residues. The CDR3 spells CASTTSVTADTGELFF. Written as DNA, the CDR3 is TGTGCCAGCACTACCTCCGTGACAGCGGACACCGGGGAGCTGTTTTTT.

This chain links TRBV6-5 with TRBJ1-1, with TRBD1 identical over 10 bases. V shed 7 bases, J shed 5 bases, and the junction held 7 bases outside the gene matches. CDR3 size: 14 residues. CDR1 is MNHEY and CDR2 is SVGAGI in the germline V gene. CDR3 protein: CASTQDRGWTEAFF. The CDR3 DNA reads TGTGCCAGCACGCAGGACAGGGGGTGGACTGAAGCTTTCTTT.

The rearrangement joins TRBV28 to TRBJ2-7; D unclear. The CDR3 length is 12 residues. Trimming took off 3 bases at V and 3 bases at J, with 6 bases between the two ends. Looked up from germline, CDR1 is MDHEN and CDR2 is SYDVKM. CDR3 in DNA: TGTGCCAGCAGTTTTGGGTTCTACGAGCAGTACTTC. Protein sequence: CASSFGFYEQYF. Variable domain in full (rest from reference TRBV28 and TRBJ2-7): DVKVTQSSRYLVKRTGEKVFLECVQDMDHENMFWYRQDPGLGLRLIYFSYDVKMKEKGDIPEGYSVSREKKERFSLILESASTNQTSMYLCASSFGFYEQYFGPGTRLTVT.

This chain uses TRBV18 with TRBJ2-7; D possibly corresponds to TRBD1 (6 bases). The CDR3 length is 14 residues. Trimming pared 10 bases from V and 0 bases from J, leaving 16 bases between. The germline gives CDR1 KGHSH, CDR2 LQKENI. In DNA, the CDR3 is TGTGCCACAAAGTACAGGGAAGGCTCCTACGAGCAGTACTTC. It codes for CATKYREGSYEQYF.

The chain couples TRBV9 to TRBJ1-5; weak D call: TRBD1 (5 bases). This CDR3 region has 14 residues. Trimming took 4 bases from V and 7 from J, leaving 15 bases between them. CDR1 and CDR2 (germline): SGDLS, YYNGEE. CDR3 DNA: TGTGCCAGCAGCTCCTCGTGGGGGGGGCAGCCCCAGCATTTT. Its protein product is CASSSSWGGQPQHF.

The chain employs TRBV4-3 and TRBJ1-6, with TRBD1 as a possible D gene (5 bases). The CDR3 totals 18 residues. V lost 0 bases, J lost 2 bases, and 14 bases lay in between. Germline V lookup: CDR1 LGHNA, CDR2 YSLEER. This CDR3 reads CASSQERSRETYNSPLHF. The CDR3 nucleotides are TGCGCCAGCAGCCAAGAGAGAAGCAGGGAGACCTATAATTCACCCCTCCACTTT.

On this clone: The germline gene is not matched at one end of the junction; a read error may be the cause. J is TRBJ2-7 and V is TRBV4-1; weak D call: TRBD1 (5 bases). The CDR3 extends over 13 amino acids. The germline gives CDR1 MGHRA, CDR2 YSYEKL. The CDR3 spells CASSQEIGRVVPF. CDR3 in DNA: TGCGCCAGCAGCCAAGAGATTGGCAGGGTGGTTCCCTTC.

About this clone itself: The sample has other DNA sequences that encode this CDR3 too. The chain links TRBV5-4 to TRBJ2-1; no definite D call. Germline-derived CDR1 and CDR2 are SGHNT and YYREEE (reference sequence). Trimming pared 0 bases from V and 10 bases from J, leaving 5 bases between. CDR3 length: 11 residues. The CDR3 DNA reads TGTGCCAGCAGCTTGGGAGCGGAGCAGTTCTTC. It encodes CASSLGAEQFF.